The clone carrying this T cell receptor beta chain appeared once. The junction differs from germline at one of its ends, possibly a read error. Other DNA sequences from this sample encode an identical CDR3 as well. The sample originates from a study of cytomegalovirus exposure and HLA in healthy donors. Per germline, CDR1 MGHRA and CDR2 YSYEKL. There are 16 residues in the CDR3. The PCR ran on 60 Vbeta and 13 Jbeta primers. The protocol was immunoSEQ multiplex PCR, while the TCRdb copy is restricted to in-frame clones and leaves out a portion. The table has 200,000 to 250,000 clones, 82% seen once. These donors counted as nominally healthy when sampled, but unrecorded immune exposures were likely.

The clonotype was recovered from a middle-aged woman in good health and CMV-seronegative. J is TRBJ2-2 and V is TRBV4-1; TRBD1 aligns across 7 bases. The sequencing input was PBMCs. The CDR3 here is CASSQGQGANTGELFF. The CDR3, as DNA: TGCGCTAGCAGCCAAGGCCAGGGGGCGAACACCGGGGAGCTGTTTTTT.